Below are 5 T cell receptor beta chains sequenced from a single sample in a study of beta chain features in type 1 diabetes. Isolated RNA was reverse transcribed in full, so expressed TCRB transcripts were sequenced. Only in-frame clones appear in the TCRdb table, and some are missing; sequencing was by immunoSEQ multiplex PCR. This sample has about 650,000 clones; about an eighth occur once, and the top ten carry about 0.11%. These TCRs' antigens remain unknown. The study, taken as a whole, reports: TCRB CDR3s were moderately but significantly shorter in Type 1 diabetes patients in all four CD4+ subsets.

Sequencing was carried out using naive CD4+ T cells from blood. These receptors originate from a man younger than 45 with type 1 diabetes.

This clone has a handful of counts. The gene calls are TRBV9 and TRBJ1-3; D possibly corresponds to TRBD1 (6 bases). Trimming pared 4 bases from V and 0 bases from J, leaving 11 bases between. This CDR3 has 15 residues. Germline V lookup: CDR1 SGDLS, CDR2 YYNGEE. The CDR3 nucleotides are TGTGCCAGCAGCCCCCGACAGGTCTCTGGAAACACCATATATTTT. It specifies CASSPRQVSGNTIYF.

This chain links TRBV7-2 with TRBJ2-5; 7 nucleotides align to TRBD1. V was clipped by 5 bases and J by 4 bases; unmatched bases: 10. CDR1 is SGHTA and CDR2 is FQGNSA in the germline V gene. This CDR3 comprises 15 residues. CDR3 nucleotides: TGTGCCAGCAGCGTCCGACAGGGCCCCCGAGAGACCCAGTACTTC. It specifies CASSVRQGPRETQYF.

This clone was counted only a few times. V and J are TRBV27 and TRBJ2-7, with no clear D. V shed 6 bases and J shed 0 bases, with 12 bases lying between them. This CDR3 contains 14 residues. CDR1 and CDR2 (germline): MNHEY, SMNVEV (reference sequence). CDR3 DNA sequence: TGTGCCAGCAGAGGAAGGGCCAGCTCCTACGAGCAGTACTTC. This encodes CASRGRASSYEQYF.

This clone was observed a few times. V is TRBV20-1 and J is TRBJ1-2; D is unclear. Germline CDR1 and CDR2: DFQATT and SNEGSKA (reference sequence). This CDR3 contains 11 residues. V lost 7 bases to trimming and J lost 3 bases, with 9 bases between them. The CDR3 sequence: CSVTGDYGYTF. The CDR3 DNA follows: TGCAGTGTCACGGGAGACTATGGCTACACCTTC.

This clone showed up just a few times. This rearrangement joins TRBV5-1 to TRBJ1-1; unclear D gene. CDR1 is SGHRS and CDR2 is YFSETQ in the germline V gene. The CDR3 has 14 amino acids. V lost 0 bases and J 4 bases, leaving 10 bases between the germline ends. The CDR3 DNA is TGCGCCAGCAGCTTGGAGGTCTTGGGCACTGAAGCTTTCTTT. It encodes CASSLEVLGTEAFF.